This TCR beta chain was captured by sequencing in a study of T-cell reconstitution after alpha-beta-depleted transplantation in children. Study-wide results and caveats: There were some patients whose high TCRbeta diversity at day 60 came from surviving recipient T cells and thymic progenitors. By about two months after transplant, alpha-beta T cells reportedly arose from several hundred graft clones that had expanded. T-cell numbers and diversity one year post-transplant derived largely from freshly generated T cells.

This clonotype has at least ten counts. Its antigen is currently unknown. Unique molecular identifiers tagged the TCRbeta library. In TCRdb, the PCR reads were re-called with MiXCR into one record per CDR3 protein. Of hundreds of thousands of distinct CDR3 sequences listed, approximately 10% are singletons. V dropped 5 bases and J dropped 1; count of bases not matched to a gene: 7. The CDR3 consists of 16 residues. Germline lookup yields CDR1 SEHNR and CDR2 FQNEAQ (reference sequence). The sequencing here drew on PBMCs, taken before TCRalphabeta/CD19-depleted stem cell transplant. The chain carries TRBV7-9 and TRBJ2-3; 9 bases map to TRBD2. This receptor was taken from a child aged 2 to 15 with inherited bone marrow failure, due to receive a stem cell transplant. The CDR3 bases are TGTGCCAGCAGCCCGTCTAGCGGGACTCGCACAGATACGCAGTATTTT. Translated, it gives CASSPSSGTRTDTQYF.